The present entry profiles one T cell receptor (beta chain) with its context. These data originate in a study of blood T cell repertoires in COVID-19. About the study: T cells, B-cell-depleted T cells, or PBMCs provided the cDNA or gDNA that served as material.

The CDR3 is 13 residues long. The V end lost 5 bases, the J end lost 2 bases, and 10 bases lay between the germline ends. The method was immunoSEQ multiplex PCR; TCRdb's version includes in-frame clones alone and lacks a portion of them. The sample includes about 290,000 clones, 89% seen only once; the top ten take about 1.8%. The sequencing input was PBMCs or T cells enriched from blood (not recorded which). The TCR was taken from a middle-aged woman who had recovered from COVID-19. V is TRBV12-3 or TRBV12-4 and J is TRBJ2-7; D is ambiguous. CDR3 sequence reads: CASSTIDTYEQYF. The CDR3 nucleotides read TGTGCCAGCAGTACGATCGACACCTACGAGCAGTACTTC.